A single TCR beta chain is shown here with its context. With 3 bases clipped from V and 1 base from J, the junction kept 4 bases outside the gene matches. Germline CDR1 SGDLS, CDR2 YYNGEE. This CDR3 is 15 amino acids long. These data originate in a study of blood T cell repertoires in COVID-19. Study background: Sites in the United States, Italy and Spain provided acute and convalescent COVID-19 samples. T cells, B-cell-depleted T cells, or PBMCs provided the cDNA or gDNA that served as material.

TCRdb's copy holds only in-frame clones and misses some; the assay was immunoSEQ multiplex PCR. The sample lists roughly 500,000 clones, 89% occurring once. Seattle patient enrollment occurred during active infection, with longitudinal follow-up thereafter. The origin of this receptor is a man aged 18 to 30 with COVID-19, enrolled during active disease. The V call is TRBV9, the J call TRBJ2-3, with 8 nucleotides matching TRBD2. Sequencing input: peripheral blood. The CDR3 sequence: CASSGDGRGTDTQYF. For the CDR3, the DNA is TGTGCCAGCAGCGGGGACGGGAGGGGCACAGATACGCAGTATTTT. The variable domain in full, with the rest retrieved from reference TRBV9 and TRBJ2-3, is DSGVTQTPKHLITATGQRVTLRCSPRSGDLSVYWYQQSLDQGLQFLIQYYNGEERAKGNILERFSAQQFPDLHSELNLSSLELGDSALYFCASSGDGRGTDTQYFGPGTRLTVL.